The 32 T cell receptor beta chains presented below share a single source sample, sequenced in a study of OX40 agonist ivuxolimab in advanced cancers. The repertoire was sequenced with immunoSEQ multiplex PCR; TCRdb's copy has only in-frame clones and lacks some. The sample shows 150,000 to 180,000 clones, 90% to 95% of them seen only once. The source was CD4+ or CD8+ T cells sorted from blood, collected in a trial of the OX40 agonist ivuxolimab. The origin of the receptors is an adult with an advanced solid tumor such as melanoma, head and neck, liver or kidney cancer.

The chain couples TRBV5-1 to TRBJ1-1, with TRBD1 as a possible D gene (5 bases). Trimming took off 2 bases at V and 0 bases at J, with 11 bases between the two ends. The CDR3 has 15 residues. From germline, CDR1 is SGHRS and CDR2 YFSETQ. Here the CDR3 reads CASSLGALMNTEAFF. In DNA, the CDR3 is TGCGCCAGCAGCTTAGGGGCCTTAATGAACACTGAAGCTTTCTTT.

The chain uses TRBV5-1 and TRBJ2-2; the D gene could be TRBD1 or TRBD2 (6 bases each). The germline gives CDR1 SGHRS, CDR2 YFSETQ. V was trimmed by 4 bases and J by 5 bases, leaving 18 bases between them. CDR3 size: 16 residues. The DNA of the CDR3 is TGCGCCAGCAGCGCGAGGGGGGCCCTGGGGACCGGGGAGCTGTTTTTT. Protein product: CASSARGALGTGELFF. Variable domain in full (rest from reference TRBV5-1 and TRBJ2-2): KAGVTQTPRYLIKTRGQQVTLSCSPISGHRSVSWYQQTPGQGLQFLFEYFSETQRNKGNFPGRFSGRQFSNSRSEMNVSTLELGDSALYLCASSARGALGTGELFFGEGSRLTVL.

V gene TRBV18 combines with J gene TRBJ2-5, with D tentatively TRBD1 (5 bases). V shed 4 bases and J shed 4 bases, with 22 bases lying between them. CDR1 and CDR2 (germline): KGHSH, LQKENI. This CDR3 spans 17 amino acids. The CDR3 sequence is CASSQIAQGYPGETQYF. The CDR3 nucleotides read TGTGCCAGCTCACAGATCGCCCAGGGTTACCCCGGAGAGACCCAGTACTTC.

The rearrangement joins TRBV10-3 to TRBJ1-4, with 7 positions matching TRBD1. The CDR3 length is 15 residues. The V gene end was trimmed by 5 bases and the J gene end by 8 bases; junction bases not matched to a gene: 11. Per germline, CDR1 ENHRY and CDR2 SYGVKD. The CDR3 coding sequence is TGTGCCATCAGTTCTGAGGGGGCGCGAGTGGAAAAACTGTTTTTT. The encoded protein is CAISSEGARVEKLFF.

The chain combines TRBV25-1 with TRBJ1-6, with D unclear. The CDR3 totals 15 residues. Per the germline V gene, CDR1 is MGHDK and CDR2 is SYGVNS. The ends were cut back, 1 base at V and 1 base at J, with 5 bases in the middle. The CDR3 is CASSESQSYNSPLHF. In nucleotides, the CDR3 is TGTGCCAGCAGTGAATCGCAGTCCTATAATTCACCCCTCCACTTT.

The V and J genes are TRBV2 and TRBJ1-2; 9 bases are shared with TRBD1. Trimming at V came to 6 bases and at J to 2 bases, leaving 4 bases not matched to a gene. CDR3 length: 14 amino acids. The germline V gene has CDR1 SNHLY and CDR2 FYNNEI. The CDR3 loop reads CASREDRGNYGYTF. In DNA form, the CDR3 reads TGTGCCAGCAGGGAGGACAGGGGAAACTATGGCTACACCTTC.

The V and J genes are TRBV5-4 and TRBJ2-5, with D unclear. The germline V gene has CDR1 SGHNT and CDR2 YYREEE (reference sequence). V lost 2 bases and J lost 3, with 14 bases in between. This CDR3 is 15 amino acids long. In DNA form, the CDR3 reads TGTGCCAGCAGCTTAATGAGGAGCGAGGAAGAGACCCAGTACTTC. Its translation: CASSLMRSEEETQYF.

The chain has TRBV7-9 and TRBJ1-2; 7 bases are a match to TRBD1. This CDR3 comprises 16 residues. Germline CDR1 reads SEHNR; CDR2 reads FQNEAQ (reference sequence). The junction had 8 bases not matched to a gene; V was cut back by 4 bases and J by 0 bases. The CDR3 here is CASSSYAGQTNYGYTF. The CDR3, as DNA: TGTGCCAGCAGCTCCTACGCGGGACAGACTAACTATGGCTACACCTTC.

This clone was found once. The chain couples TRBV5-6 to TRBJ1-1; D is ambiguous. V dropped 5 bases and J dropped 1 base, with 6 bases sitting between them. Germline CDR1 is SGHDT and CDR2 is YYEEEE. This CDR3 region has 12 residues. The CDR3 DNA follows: TGTGCCAGCAGTCCGGCGAACACTGAAGCTTTCTTT. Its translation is CASSPANTEAFF.

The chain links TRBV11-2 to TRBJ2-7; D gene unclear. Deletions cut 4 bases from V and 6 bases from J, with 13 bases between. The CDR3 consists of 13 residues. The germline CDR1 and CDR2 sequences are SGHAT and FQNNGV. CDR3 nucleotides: TGTGCCAGCAGCTCCCCGAGGCTACGCGAGCAGTACTTC. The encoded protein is CASSSPRLREQYF.

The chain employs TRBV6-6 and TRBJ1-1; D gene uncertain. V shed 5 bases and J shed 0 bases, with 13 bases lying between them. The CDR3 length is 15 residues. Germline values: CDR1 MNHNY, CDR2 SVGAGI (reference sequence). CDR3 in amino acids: CASSPLVRVNTEAFF. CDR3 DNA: TGTGCCAGCAGTCCCCTAGTACGGGTGAACACTGAAGCTTTCTTT.

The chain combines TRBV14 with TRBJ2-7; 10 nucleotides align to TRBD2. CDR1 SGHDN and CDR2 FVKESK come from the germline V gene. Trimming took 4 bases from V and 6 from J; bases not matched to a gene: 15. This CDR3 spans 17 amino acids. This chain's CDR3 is CASSPHSRSGGAGEQYF. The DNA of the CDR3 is TGTGCCAGCAGCCCACATTCAAGGAGCGGGGGGGCCGGCGAGCAGTACTTC.

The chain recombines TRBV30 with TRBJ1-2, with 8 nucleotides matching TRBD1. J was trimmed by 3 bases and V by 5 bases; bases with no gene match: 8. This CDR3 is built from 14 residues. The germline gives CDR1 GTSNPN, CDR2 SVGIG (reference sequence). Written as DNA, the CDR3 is TGTGCCTGGGACAGGGGCCTAAGGGACTATGGCTACACCTTC. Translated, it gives CAWDRGLRDYGYTF.

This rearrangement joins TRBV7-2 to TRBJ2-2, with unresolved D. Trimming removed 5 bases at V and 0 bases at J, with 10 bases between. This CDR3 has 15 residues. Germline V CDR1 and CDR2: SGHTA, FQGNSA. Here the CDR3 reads CASSRSHANTGELFF. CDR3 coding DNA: TGTGCCAGCAGCCGGTCACATGCGAACACCGGGGAGCTGTTTTTT. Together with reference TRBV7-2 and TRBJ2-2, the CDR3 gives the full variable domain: GAGVSQSPSNKVTEKGKDVELRCDPISGHTALYWYRQSLGQGLEFLIYFQGNSAPDKSGLPSDRFSAERTGGSVSTLTIQRTQQEDSAVYLCASSRSHANTGELFFGEGSRLTVL.

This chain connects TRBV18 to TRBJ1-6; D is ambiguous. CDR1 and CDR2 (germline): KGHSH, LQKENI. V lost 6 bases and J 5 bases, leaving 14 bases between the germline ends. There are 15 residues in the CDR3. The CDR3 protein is CASSLRQADNSPLHF. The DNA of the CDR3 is TGTGCCAGCTCTCTCCGGCAGGCCGATAATTCACCCCTCCACTTT.

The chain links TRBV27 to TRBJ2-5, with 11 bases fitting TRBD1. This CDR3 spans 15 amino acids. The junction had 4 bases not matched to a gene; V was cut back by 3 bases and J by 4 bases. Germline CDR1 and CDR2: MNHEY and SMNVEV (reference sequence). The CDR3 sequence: CASSFWDRGRETQYF. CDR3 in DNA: TGTGCCAGCAGTTTTTGGGACAGGGGGAGAGAGACCCAGTACTTC.

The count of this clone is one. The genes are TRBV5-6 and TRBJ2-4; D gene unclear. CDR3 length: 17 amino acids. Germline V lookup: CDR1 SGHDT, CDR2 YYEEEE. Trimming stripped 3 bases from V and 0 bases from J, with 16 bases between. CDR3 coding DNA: TGTGCCAGCAGCTCGACGACTGCCCCCCTAGCCAAAAACATTCAGTACTTC. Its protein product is CASSSTTAPLAKNIQYF.

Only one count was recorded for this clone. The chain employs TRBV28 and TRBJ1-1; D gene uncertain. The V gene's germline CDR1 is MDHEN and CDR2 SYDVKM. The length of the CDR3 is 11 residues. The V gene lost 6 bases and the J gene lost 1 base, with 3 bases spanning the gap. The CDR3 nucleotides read TGTGCCAGCAGAGGGAACACTGAAGCTTTCTTT. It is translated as CASRGNTEAFF.

CDR3 in DNA: TGTGCCAGCAGGAAAGAAGCTTCCTACGAGCAGTACTTC. It yields the protein CASRKEASYEQYF. The J gene is TRBJ2-7, the V gene TRBV6-5; D uncertain. In germline, CDR1 is MNHEY, CDR2 SVGAGI. V was cut by 6 bases and J by 1 base, with 10 bases left in between. CDR3 length: 13 amino acids.

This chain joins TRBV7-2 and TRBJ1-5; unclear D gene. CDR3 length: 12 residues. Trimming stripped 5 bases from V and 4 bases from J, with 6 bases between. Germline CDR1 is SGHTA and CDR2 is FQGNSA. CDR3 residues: CASSLQNQPQHF. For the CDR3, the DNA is TGTGCCAGCAGCCTGCAGAATCAGCCCCAGCATTTT.

The CDR3: CASSTRAQDRGHPTGGYTF. CDR3 bases: TGTGCCAGCAGCACACGAGCCCAGGACAGGGGACACCCAACGGGTGGCTACACCTTC. This chain links TRBV11-2 with TRBJ1-2; 9 bases match TRBD1. V gave up 5 bases and J gave up 7 bases; unmatched junction bases: 23. This CDR3 is built from 19 residues. Germline-derived CDR1 and CDR2 are SGHAT and FQNNGV.

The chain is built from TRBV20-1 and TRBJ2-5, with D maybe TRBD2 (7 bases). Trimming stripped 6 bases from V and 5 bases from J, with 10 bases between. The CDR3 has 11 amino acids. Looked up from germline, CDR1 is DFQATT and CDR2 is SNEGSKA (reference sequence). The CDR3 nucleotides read TGCAGTGCCCGGGGGGCTGAGACCCAGTACTTC. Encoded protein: CSARGAETQYF.

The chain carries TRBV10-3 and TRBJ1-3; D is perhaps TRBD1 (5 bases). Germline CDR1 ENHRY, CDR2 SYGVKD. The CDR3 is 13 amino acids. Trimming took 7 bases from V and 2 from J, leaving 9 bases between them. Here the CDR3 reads CAIIGGAGNTIYF. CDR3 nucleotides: TGTGCCATCATCGGGGGGGCTGGAAACACCATATATTTT.

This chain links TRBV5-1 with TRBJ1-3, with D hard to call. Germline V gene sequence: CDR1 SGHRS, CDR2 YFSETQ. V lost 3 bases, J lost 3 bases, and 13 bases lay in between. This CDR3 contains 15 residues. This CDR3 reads CASSSSRDFGNTIYF. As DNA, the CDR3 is TGCGCCAGCAGCTCATCCCGGGATTTTGGAAACACCATATATTTT.

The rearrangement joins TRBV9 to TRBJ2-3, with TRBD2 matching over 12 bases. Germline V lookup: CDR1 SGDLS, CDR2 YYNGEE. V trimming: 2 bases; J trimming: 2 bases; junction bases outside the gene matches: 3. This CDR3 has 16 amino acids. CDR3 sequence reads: CASSVGLAGLTDTQYF. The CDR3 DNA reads TGTGCCAGCAGCGTCGGACTAGCGGGGCTCACAGATACGCAGTATTTT.

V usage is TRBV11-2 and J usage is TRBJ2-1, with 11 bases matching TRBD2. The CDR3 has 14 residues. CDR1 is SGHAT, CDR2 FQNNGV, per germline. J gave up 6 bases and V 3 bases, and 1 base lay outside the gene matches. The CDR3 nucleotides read TGTGCCAGCAGCTTGCTAGCGGGGGGCAATGAGCAGTTCTTC. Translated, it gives CASSLLAGGNEQFF.

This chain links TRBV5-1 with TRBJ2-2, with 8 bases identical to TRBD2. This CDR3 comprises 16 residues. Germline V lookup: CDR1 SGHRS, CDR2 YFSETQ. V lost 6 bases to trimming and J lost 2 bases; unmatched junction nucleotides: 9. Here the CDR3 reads CASTPPIAGNTGELFF. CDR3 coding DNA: TGCGCCAGCACCCCACCGATAGCGGGAAACACCGGGGAGCTGTTTTTT.

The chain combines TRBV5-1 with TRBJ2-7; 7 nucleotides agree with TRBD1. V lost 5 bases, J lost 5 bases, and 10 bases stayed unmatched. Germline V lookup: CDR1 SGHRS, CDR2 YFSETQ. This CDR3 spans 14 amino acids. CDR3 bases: TGCGCCAGCAGAGACTTTTACAGGGGCGACGAGCAGTACTTC. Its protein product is CASRDFYRGDEQYF.

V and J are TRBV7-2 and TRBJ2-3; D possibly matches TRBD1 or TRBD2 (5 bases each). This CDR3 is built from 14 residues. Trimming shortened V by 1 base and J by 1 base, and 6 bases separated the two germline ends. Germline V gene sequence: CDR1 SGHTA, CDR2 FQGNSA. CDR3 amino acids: CASSLEGRTDTQYF. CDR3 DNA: TGTGCCAGCAGCTTAGAGGGACGCACAGATACGCAGTATTTT.

The CDR3 coding sequence is TGTGCCAGTGGACCCAGGGGAGGGACCTACGAGCAGTACTTC. Protein product: CASGPRGGTYEQYF. V is TRBV19 and J is TRBJ2-7; D is possibly TRBD2 (7 bases). V lost 8 bases and J lost 2, with 16 bases in between. Per germline, CDR1 LNHDA and CDR2 SQIVND (reference sequence). This CDR3 comprises 14 residues.

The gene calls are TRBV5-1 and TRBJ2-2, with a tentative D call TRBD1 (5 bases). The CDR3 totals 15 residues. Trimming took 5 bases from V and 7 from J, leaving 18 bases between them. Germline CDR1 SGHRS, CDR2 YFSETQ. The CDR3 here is CASRPQGKGVGELFF. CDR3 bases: TGCGCCAGCAGACCCCAGGGAAAAGGGGTCGGGGAGCTGTTTTTT.

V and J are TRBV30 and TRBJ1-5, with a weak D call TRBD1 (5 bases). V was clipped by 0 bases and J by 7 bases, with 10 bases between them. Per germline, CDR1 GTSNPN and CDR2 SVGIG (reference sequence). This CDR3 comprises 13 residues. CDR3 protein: CAWSVSGVQPQHF. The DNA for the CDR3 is TGTGCCTGGAGTGTATCGGGGGTCCAGCCCCAGCATTTT.